This T cell receptor beta chain comes out of a study of blood T cells in healthy people across ages. Study-wide results and caveats: Older age went with lower TCR beta diversity per million T cells, in a roughly linear way.

Caucasian, healthy and from Russia, the donors were aged between about 6 and 90. Germline CDR1 is LNHDA and CDR2 is SQIVND (reference sequence). Trimming left V 0 bases short and J 3 bases short, with 12 bases between. This CDR3 region has 15 residues. A second PCR, run for roughly 7 to 12 cycles, used a sample-barcoded 5' primer plus a J-beta primer mix. TCRdb reprocessed the 5' RACE reads via MiXCR and lists one record per CDR3 protein. The sample lists roughly 1,000,000 distinct CDR3 sequences; about 23% were seen once. Comment on this clonotype: The antigen is not known.

The data also belong to a second study, concerning T cells of mothers and their children. This second study says: Second-PCR primer M1S introduced sample barcodes and 2-4 random nucleotides. Over 9 million TCR beta CDR3 reads were obtained from each mother, and about 3 million from each child.

The specimen sequenced was blood. This chain links TRBV19 with TRBJ2-7, with a weak D call TRBD2 (6 bases). This clonotype was sampled from a girl aged 2-9 years in good health. The DNA of the CDR3 is TGTGCCAGTAGTATAGATGGGGGGACGGTCTACGAGCAGTACTTC. This encodes CASSIDGGTVYEQYF. Based on the CDR3 plus reference TRBV19 and TRBJ2-7, the full variable domain is DGGITQSPKYLFRKEGQNVTLSCEQNLNHDAMYWYRQDPGQGLRLIYYSQIVNDFQKGDIAEGYSVSREKKESFPLTVTSAQKNPTAFYLCASSIDGGTVYEQYFGPGTRLTVT.